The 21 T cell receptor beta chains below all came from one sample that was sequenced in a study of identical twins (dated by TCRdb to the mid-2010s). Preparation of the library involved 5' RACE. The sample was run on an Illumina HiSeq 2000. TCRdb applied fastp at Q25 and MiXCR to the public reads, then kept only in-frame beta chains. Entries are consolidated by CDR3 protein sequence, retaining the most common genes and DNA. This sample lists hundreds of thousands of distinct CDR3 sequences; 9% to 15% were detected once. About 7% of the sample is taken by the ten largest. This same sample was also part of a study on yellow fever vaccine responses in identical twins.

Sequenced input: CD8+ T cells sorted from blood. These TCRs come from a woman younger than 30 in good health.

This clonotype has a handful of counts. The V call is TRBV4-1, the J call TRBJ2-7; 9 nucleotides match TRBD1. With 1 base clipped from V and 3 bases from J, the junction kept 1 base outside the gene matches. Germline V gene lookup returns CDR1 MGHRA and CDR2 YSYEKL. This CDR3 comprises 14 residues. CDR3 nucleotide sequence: TGCGCCAGCAGCCAAGGGACAGGGGACTACGAGCAGTACTTC. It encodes CASSQGTGDYEQYF.

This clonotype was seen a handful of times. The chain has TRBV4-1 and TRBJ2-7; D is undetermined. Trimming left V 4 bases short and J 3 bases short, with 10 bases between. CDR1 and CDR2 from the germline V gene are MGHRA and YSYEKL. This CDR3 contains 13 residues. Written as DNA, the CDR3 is TGCGCCAGCAGCCTAGGACCGAACTACGAGCAGTACGTC. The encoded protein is CASSLGPNYEQYV.

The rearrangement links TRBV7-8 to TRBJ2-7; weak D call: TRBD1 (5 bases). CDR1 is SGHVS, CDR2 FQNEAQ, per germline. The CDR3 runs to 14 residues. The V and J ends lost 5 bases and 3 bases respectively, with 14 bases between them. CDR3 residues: CASSHPGLNYEQYF. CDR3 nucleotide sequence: TGTGCCAGCAGCCATCCAGGGCTAAACTACGAGCAGTACTTC.

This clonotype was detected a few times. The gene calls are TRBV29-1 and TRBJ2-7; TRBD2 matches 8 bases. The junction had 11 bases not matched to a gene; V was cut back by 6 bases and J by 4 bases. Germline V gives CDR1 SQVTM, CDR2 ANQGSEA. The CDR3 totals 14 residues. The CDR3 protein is CSVVVVAGGYEQYF. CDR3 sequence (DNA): TGCAGCGTGGTGGTGGTTGCGGGGGGATACGAGCAGTACTTC.

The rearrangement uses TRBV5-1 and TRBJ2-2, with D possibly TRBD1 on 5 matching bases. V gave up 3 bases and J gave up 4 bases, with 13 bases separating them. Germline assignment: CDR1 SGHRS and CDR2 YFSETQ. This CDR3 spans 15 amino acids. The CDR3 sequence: CASSYLGRGTGELFF. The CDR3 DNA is TGCGCCAGCAGCTACCTGGGGCGAGGCACCGGGGAGCTGTTTTTT.

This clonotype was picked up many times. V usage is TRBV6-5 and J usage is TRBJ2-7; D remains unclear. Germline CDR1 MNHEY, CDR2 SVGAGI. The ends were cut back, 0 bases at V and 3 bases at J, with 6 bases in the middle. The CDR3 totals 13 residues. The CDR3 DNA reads TGTGCCAGCAGTTACTCGAAAGACTACGAGCAGTACTTC. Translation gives CASSYSKDYEQYF.

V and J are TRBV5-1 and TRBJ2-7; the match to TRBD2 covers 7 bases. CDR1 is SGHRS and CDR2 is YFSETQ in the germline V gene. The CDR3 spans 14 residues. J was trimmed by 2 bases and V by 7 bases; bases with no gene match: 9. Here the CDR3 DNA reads TGCGCCAGCCGGGAGGCTAGCGGAACCTACGAGCAGTACTTC. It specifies CASREASGTYEQYF. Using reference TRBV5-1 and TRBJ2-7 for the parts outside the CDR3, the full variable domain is KAGVTQTPRYLIKTRGQQVTLSCSPISGHRSVSWYQQTPGQGLQFLFEYFSETQRNKGNFPGRFSGRQFSNSRSEMNVSTLELGDSALYLCASREASGTYEQYFGPGTRLTVT.

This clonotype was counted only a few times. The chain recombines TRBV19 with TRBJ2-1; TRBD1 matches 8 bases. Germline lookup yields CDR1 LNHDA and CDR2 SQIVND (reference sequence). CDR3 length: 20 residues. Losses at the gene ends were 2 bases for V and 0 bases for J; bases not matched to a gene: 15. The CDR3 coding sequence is TGTGCCAGTAGTATAACGGACAGGGCTTTCGGTCTAAGCTCCTACAATGAGCAGTTCTTC. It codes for CASSITDRAFGLSSYNEQFF.

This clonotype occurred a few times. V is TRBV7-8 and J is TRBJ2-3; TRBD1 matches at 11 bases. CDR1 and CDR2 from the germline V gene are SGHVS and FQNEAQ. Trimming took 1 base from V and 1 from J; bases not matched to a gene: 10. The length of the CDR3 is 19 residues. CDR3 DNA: TGTGCCAGCAGCTTAGGTGTTAGGTCGGACAGGGGGCGCACAGATACGCAGTATTTT. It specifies CASSLGVRSDRGRTDTQYF.

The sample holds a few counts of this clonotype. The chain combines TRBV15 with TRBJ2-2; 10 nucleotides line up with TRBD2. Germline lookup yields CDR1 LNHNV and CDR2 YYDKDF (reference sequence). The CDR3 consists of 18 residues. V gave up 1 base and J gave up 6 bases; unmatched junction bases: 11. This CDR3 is CATSRVGLAGVYAGELFF. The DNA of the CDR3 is TGTGCCACCAGCAGAGTTGGGCTAGCGGGAGTTTACGCCGGGGAGCTGTTTTTT.

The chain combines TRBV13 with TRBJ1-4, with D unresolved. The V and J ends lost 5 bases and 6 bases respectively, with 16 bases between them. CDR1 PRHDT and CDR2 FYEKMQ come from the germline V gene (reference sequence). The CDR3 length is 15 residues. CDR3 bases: TGTGCCAGCAGCGTTCGGACCTCTGGGGATGAAAAACTGTTTTTT. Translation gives CASSVRTSGDEKLFF.

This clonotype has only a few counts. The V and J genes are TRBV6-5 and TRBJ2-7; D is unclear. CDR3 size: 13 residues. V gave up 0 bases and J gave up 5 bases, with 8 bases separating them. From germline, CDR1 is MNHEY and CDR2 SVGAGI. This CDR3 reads CASSYSSVNEQYF. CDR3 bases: TGTGCCAGCAGTTACTCTTCGGTTAACGAGCAGTACTTC.

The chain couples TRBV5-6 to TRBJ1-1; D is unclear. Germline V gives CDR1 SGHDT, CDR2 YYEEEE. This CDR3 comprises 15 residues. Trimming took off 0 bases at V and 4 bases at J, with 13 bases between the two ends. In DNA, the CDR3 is TGTGCCAGCAGCTTGGAGGCAGAAATTTCCACTGAAGCTTTCTTT. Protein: CASSLEAEISTEAFF.

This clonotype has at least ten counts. In nucleotides, the CDR3 is TGTGCCAGCAGCCCGACAGGGACCTACGAGCAGTACTTC. Its protein product is CASSPTGTYEQYF. The chain joins TRBV12-3 or TRBV12-4 to TRBJ2-7; 7 positions agree with TRBD1. J lost 2 bases, V lost 6 bases, and 4 bases had no gene match. The CDR3 consists of 13 residues.

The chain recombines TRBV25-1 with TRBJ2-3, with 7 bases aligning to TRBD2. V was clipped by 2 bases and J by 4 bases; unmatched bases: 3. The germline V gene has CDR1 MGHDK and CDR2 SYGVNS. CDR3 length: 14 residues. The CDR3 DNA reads TGTGCCAGCAGTGAAGGGGCGGGAGCAGATACGCAGTATTTT. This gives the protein CASSEGAGADTQYF. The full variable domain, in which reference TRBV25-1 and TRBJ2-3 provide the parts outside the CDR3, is EADIYQTPRYLVIGTGKKITLECSQTMGHDKMYWYQQDPGMELHLIHYSYGVNSTEKGDLSSESTVSRIRTEHFPLTLESARPSHTSQYLCASSEGAGADTQYFGPGTRLTVL.

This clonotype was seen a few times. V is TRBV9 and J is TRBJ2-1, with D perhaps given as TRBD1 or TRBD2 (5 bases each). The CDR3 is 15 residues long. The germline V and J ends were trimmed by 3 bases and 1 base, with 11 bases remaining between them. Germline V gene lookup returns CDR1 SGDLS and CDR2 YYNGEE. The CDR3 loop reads CASSGRDESYNEQFF. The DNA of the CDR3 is TGTGCCAGCAGCGGCCGGGACGAGTCCTACAATGAGCAGTTCTTC.

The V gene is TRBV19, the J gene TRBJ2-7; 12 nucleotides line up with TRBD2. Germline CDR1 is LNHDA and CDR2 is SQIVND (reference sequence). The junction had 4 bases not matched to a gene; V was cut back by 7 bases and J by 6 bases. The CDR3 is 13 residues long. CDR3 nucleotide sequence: TGTGCCAGTAACCTAGCGGGAGGGTCCGAGCAGTACTTC. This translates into CASNLAGGSEQYF.

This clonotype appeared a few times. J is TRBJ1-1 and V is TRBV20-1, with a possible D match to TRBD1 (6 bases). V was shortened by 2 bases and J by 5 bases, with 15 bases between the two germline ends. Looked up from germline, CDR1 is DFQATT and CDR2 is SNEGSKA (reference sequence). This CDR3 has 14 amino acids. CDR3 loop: CSARTPRGGTEAFF. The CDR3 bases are TGCAGTGCTAGAACTCCCAGGGGAGGGACTGAAGCTTTCTTT.

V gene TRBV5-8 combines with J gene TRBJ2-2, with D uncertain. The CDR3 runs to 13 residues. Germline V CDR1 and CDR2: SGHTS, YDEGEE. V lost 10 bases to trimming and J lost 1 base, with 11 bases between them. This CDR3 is CAFRTENTGELFF. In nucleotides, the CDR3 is TGTGCCTTCCGGACGGAGAACACCGGGGAGCTGTTTTTT. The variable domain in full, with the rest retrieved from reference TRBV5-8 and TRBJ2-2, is EAGVTQSPTHLIKTRGQQATLRCSPISGHTSVYWYQQALGLGLQFLLWYDEGEERNRGNFPPRFSGRQFPNYSSELNVNALELEDSALYLCAFRTENTGELFFGEGSRLTVL.

The CDR3: CSARVLASDYEQFF. Written as DNA, the CDR3 is TGCAGTGCTAGAGTTCTAGCCTCTGACTACGAGCAGTTCTTC. This chain connects TRBV20-1 to TRBJ2-1; D perhaps matches TRBD2 (5 bases). The germline CDR1 and CDR2 sequences are DFQATT and SNEGSKA (reference sequence). The length of the CDR3 is 14 residues. Between the trimmed V and J ends, which lost 1 base and 10 bases, there was a span of 17 bases.

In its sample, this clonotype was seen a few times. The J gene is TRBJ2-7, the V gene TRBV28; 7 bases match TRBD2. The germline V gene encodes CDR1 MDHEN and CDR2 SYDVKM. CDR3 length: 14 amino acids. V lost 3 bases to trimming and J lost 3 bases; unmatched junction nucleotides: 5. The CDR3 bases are TGTGCCAGCAGTTTTCTGGGGGGGAACTACGAGCAGTACTTC. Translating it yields CASSFLGGNYEQYF.